Below, 11 T cell receptor beta chains from the same sample are listed, as sequenced in a study of cytomegalovirus exposure and HLA in healthy donors. Both 60 Vbeta primers and 13 Jbeta primers went into the PCR. Assay used: immunoSEQ multiplex PCR; TCRdb lists only in-frame clones, some missing. The profile shows around 190,000 clones, about three quarters of them singletons. The sequencing sample was made of PBMCs. The receptors were sampled from a woman in her thirties or forties in good health and CMV-seronegative.

The rearrangement links TRBV11-2 to TRBJ2-1; D might be TRBD1 (6 bases). Germline loops: CDR1 SGHAT, CDR2 FQNNGV. V lost 2 bases to trimming and J lost 6 bases, with 14 bases between them. This CDR3 comprises 15 residues. The CDR3 nucleotides are TGTGCCAGCAGCTTACAACCTACAGGGTCCAATGAGCAGTTCTTC. Amino acid sequence: CASSLQPTGSNEQFF.

The genes are TRBV5-1 and TRBJ2-1; 12 bases agree with TRBD2. The V segment lost 3 bases and the J segment 10 bases; nucleotides outside the gene matches: 8. The CDR3 totals 15 residues. Germline V gene lookup returns CDR1 SGHRS and CDR2 YFSETQ. The DNA of the CDR3 is TGCGCCAGCAGCTCACCTAGCGGGAGGGCCAGGGAGCAGTTCTTC. Protein product: CASSSPSGRAREQFF.

This clone was counted between two and nine times. The chain recombines TRBV6-5 with TRBJ1-2, with 7 bases lining up with TRBD1. Unmatched junction bases numbered 9, after V lost 6 bases and J lost 5 bases. From germline, CDR1 is MNHEY and CDR2 SVGAGI. This CDR3 is built from 14 residues. This chain's CDR3 is CASSRGTALYGYTF. CDR3 DNA: TGTGCCAGCAGCCGTGGGACAGCTCTTTATGGCTACACCTTC.

The chain employs TRBV2 and TRBJ2-7, with 11 bases matching TRBD2. The V segment lost 1 base and the J segment 5 bases; nucleotides outside the gene matches: 19. CDR3 length: 20 amino acids. Germline V gene lookup returns CDR1 SNHLY and CDR2 FYNNEI. The CDR3 region has the DNA TGTGCCAGCAGTGAAGGCCTGGGGCTAGCGGGAGGCCTTAGTGGCGACGAGCAGTACGTC. Its translation is CASSEGLGLAGGLSGDEQYV.

V is TRBV7-2 and J is TRBJ2-3, with 11 bases lining up with TRBD2. Losses at the gene ends were 5 bases for V and 2 bases for J; bases not matched to a gene: 12. The CDR3 is 18 amino acids. Germline lookup yields CDR1 SGHTA and CDR2 FQGNSA. CDR3 sequence reads: CASSPMGLAETYTDTQYF. The CDR3 nucleotides are TGTGCCAGCAGCCCTATGGGACTAGCGGAGACATACACAGATACGCAGTATTTT.

This clone was recorded once. This chain connects TRBV19 to TRBJ2-7, with TRBD2 matching 8 bases. Germline values: CDR1 LNHDA, CDR2 SQIVND (reference sequence). The CDR3 runs 13 residues. V shed 8 bases, J shed 2 bases, and the junction held 5 bases outside the gene matches. This CDR3 reads CASSGTRAYEQYF. CDR3 in DNA: TGTGCCAGTTCCGGGACTAGAGCCTACGAGCAGTACTTC.

This rearrangement joins TRBV12-5 to TRBJ1-2, with D uncertain. Trimming pared 1 base from V and 11 bases from J, leaving 11 bases between. Germline assignment: CDR1 LGHNT and CDR2 FRNRAP. The CDR3 totals 12 residues. The CDR3 sequence is CASGLGPPWYTF. In DNA form, the CDR3 reads TGTGCTAGTGGTTTGGGGCCACCATGGTACACCTTC.

This chain connects TRBV7-8 to TRBJ2-1; a possible D gene is TRBD2 (6 bases). The V gene's germline CDR1 is SGHVS and CDR2 FQNEAQ. V lost 5 bases to trimming and J lost 10 bases, with 12 bases between them. This CDR3 contains 12 residues. The CDR3, as DNA: TGTGCCAGCAGCCATCGACTAGGAGAGCAGTTCTTC. This codes for CASSHRLGEQFF.

V is TRBV7-9 and J is TRBJ1-1; D gene ambiguous. This CDR3 has 11 amino acids. Germline V gives CDR1 SEHNR, CDR2 FQNEAQ (reference sequence). The V end was cut by 6 bases, the J end by 9 bases, with 11 bases between. CDR3 amino acids: CASRTTGKAFF. CDR3 in DNA: TGTGCCAGCAGAACCACTGGTAAAGCTTTCTTT.

This chain links TRBV7-2 with TRBJ1-1, with 9 positions matching TRBD1. Per the germline V gene, CDR1 is SGHTA and CDR2 is FQGNSA. The CDR3 is 14 amino acids. The V gene end was trimmed by 6 bases and the J gene end by 3 bases; junction bases not matched to a gene: 5. Here the CDR3 DNA reads TGTGCCAGCAGTGCGGGACAGGGAGACACTGAAGCTTTCTTT. This translates into CASSAGQGDTEAFF.

This chain links TRBV30 with TRBJ2-1, with 8 bases that match TRBD1. CDR1 is GTSNPN, CDR2 SVGIG, per germline (reference sequence). Trimming at V came to 7 bases and at J to 8 bases, leaving 4 bases not matched to a gene. The CDR3 loop spans 11 amino acids. The chain's CDR3 is CASQGGYEQFF. Written as DNA, the CDR3 is TGTGCCTCACAGGGGGGATATGAGCAGTTCTTC.